The source of this T cell receptor beta chain is a study of molecular identifiers for immune sequencing clone quantification (dated by TCRdb to the late 2010s). In terms of the full investigation: For a replicate experiment, RNA from approximately 20,000 or 100,000 naive CD8 T cells was divided into five aliquots, and four of the five aliquots were sequenced. This methods study used CD8 T cells to benchmark TCR RNA copy counting and molecular-identifier clustering-based TCR repertoire sequencing (MIDCIRS).

The library was made by PCR. Sequencer: NextSeq 500. Bulk TCR libraries were made following a previously described method, with the TCR primers given in Table S5. The Qiagen AllPrep DNA/RNA kit was used to purify total RNA. Before analysis, reads from multiple sequencing runs of one library were combined. On the authors' methods: Reads were retained only if their TCR constant sequence matched exactly, and those retained reads were trimmed to 150 nt and grouped according to their 12-nt molecular barcodes. Reads within each barcode group were sub-clustered using a 15% Levenshtein threshold, and quality-weighted consensus sequences were constructed for each RNA molecule. Non-functional sequences were excluded, and lower-count sequences lying one edit away from another sequence were also excluded. Based on fitting two negative binomial distributions, any barcode sub-cluster with under 20% of the maximum read count was discarded. The public reads were quality trimmed at Q25 with fastp and then assembled into clones with MiXCR by TCRdb, keeping productive beta chains. When rows share a CDR3 protein, they turn into one entry using the most common DNA and genes. The V and J calls, along with clone size, are taken from TCRdb and not from the paper's own processing. Within this sample are 53,000 or so distinct CDR3 sequences, with approximately 34% of them counted one time only. Jointly, the top ten make up about 3.8% of the sample.

The research as a whole found: Identical TCR molecules sharing a barcode could cause highly expanded clone sizes to be underestimated. Spiked-in Jurkat TCR RNA equivalent to a single cell was reported to be detectable even among 980,000 or so naive CD8 T cells. About 3.1 recovered TCR RNA copies per cell were obtained by modeling, versus about 9.7 by digital PCR, implying a capture efficiency of about 30%. In CMV-specific effector cells, clones with more than 20 RNA copies contained over 98% of molecules, whereas in naive cells such clones contained under 1% of molecules. Spiked-in Jurkat TCR RNA (roughly 10 copies' worth), which is not part of the donor repertoire, was contained in the naive libraries. When barcode sub-clustering was omitted, TCR diversity was inflated by chimeric consensus sequences, with chimeras reaching as high as 47%.

Libraries of naive CD8 T cells were built from anywhere between roughly 17,000 and 1,100,000 sorted cells, with 10%, 30% or 50% of the purified RNA used. On a BD FACSAria II, naive CD8 T cells were FACS-sorted as CD8+CD4-CCR7+CD45RA+ and collected into RLT Plus buffer. To test detection sensitivity, Jurkat RNA equal to about nine TCR copies was added to samples of 20,000-1,000,000 naive CD8 T cells. CD8 T cells were enriched with RosetteSep CD8+ T Cell Enrichment Cocktail and Ficoll-Paque, followed by ACK red cell lysis. This clonotype was observed a few times. Its antigen is currently not known. Base qualities were left out, and no much larger clone turns up one base away. CDR3 length: 20 amino acids, cysteine to phenylalanine. Only the CDR3 part of the read is kept: 60 bases, read in frame from the first base. The germline V and J ends show losses of 1 base and 5 bases respectively, and no gene match explains 21 bases of the junction. The CDR1 and CDR2 encoded by the germline V gene are LGHNA and YSLEER.

The rearrangement joined TRBV4-3 to TRBJ2-7; a stretch of 9 junction bases matches TRBD1. The sequence was collected from a human donor in good health. Some libraries in this study had Jurkat cell RNA spiked in. Sequenced sample: naive CD8+ T cells from blood, with Jurkat cell RNA spiked in. What the cell subset or site label conveys for this sample: FACS-sorted CD8+CD4-CCR7+CD45RA+ naive T cells. The DNA sequence is given as TGCGCCAGCAGCCAAGGGTCGGGGACAGGGTCAATTCTCTCAGCGGACGAGCAGTACTTC. This codes for CASSQGSGTGSILSADEQYF.